The 7 T cell receptor beta chains listed next were all sequenced from one sample in a study of immune characterization of retroperitoneal liposarcoma. A single record per CDR3 protein comes from TCRdb applying MiXCR to the PCR reads. The sample lists approximately 11,000 distinct CDR3 sequences; approximately 26% were seen once. Sequences were obtained from tumor tissue. Source of these receptors: a male donor with retroperitoneal liposarcoma.

This clonotype was counted only a few times. The chain joins TRBV6-6 to TRBJ2-1; no reliable D call. The tail of the sequence fits TRBJ2-7 better, so the J call may be wrong. CDR1 and CDR2 (germline): MNHNY, SVGAGI (reference sequence). The CDR3 consists of 13 residues. For the CDR3, the DNA is TGTGCCAGCAGTTACTGGCGGCTCTACGAGCAGTACTTC. Encoded protein: CASSYWRLYEQYF.

The chain has TRBV27 and TRBJ2-3, with 11 bases lining up with TRBD1. TRBJ2-5 matches the DNA end more closely, so the J call is doubtful. Germline V gene data show CDR1 as MNHEY and CDR2 as SMNVEV (reference sequence). The CDR3 loop spans 14 amino acids. The CDR3 protein is CASSLSGTGGTQYF. CDR3 DNA: TGTGCCAGCAGTTTATCAGGGACAGGGGGGACCCAGTACTTC.

The chain recombines TRBV27 with TRBJ2-4, with 10 bases identical to TRBD2. The J call may be wrong; the DNA end is better matched by TRBJ2-7. CDR3 size: 14 residues. The germline gives CDR1 MNHEY, CDR2 SMNVEV (reference sequence). The CDR3 coding sequence is TGTGCCAGCAGTAATAGCGGGAGGCCCCACGAGCAGTACTTC. The encoded protein is CASSNSGRPHEQYF.

The V gene is TRBV6-4, the J gene TRBJ2-3; 11 bases align to TRBD2. The V gene end was trimmed by 5 bases and the J gene end by 2 bases; junction bases not matched to a gene: 3. This CDR3 has 15 amino acids. CDR1 is MRHNA and CDR2 is SNTAGT in the germline V gene. The CDR3 here is CASSRLAGSTDTQYF. CDR3 DNA sequence: TGTGCCAGCAGTCGACTAGCGGGGTCCACAGATACGCAGTATTTT.

This clonotype was seen only a few times. This chain joins TRBV6-1 and TRBJ2-2; D is unclear. This CDR3 is 11 amino acids long. Germline-derived CDR1 and CDR2 are MNHNS and SASEGT. The V and J ends lost 7 bases and 5 bases respectively, with 5 bases between them. This CDR3 reads CASINTGELFF. CDR3 nucleotide sequence: TGTGCCAGCATAAATACCGGGGAGCTGTTTTTT.

The V call is TRBV6-6, the J call TRBJ2-3, with 10 bases matching TRBD2. The CDR3 sequence is 20 residues long. J was trimmed by 0 bases and V by 2 bases; bases with no gene match: 14. Germline V gene data show CDR1 as MNHNY and CDR2 as SVGAGI (reference sequence). CDR3 loop: CASSYPLLSGGIPSTDTQYF. The CDR3 DNA reads TGTGCCAGCAGTTACCCTCTTCTTAGCGGGGGGATCCCTAGCACAGATACGCAGTATTTT.

Remarks on this clonotype: Relative to the germline gene, one junction end is altered; a read error may explain this. The V gene is TRBV12-3 or TRBV12-4, the J gene TRBJ2-6, with 7 bases matching TRBD1. The length of the CDR3 is 10 residues. CDR3 residues: CASSELQGQF. The CDR3 DNA sequence: TGTGCCAGCAGTGAGTTACAGGGACAGTTC.